The 9 T cell receptor beta chains reported below all come from one sample, sequenced in a study of PD-1 blockade in mismatch repair-deficient tumors. The method was immunoSEQ multiplex PCR; TCRdb's version includes in-frame clones alone and lacks a portion of them. The profile shows approximately 51,000 clones, 81% of them singletons. Material: peripheral blood, obtained roughly 21 weeks after starting pembrolizumab. The source of these receptors is an adult with mismatch repair-deficient cancer.

CDR3 nucleotide sequence: TGTGCCAGCAGCTCTACCCGGGAGAGGACACCGTACGAGCAGTACTTC. It is translated as CASSSTRERTPYEQYF. The V gene is TRBV7-9, the J gene TRBJ2-7; a weak D match, TRBD2 (6 bases). This CDR3 region has 16 residues. V gave up 4 bases and J gave up 4 bases, with 20 bases separating them. Germline V CDR1 and CDR2: SEHNR, FQNEAQ (reference sequence).

The V and J genes are TRBV5-5 and TRBJ2-2, with D possibly TRBD2 on 5 matching bases. Germline loops: CDR1 SGHKS, CDR2 YYEKEE (reference sequence). Trimming removed 2 bases from V and 0 bases from J, with 11 bases in between. This CDR3 is 16 amino acids long. In DNA form, the CDR3 reads TGTGCCAGCAGCTTTTCAGGAGGAGCGAACACCGGGGAGCTGTTTTTT. Translating it yields CASSFSGGANTGELFF. The full variable domain, with the rest looked up from reference TRBV5-5 and TRBJ2-2, is DAGVTQSPTHLIKTRGQQVTLRCSPISGHKSVSWYQQVLGQGPQFIFQYYEKEERGRGNFPDRFSARQFPNYSSELNVNALLLGDSALYLCASSFSGGANTGELFFGEGSRLTVL.

This sequence joins TRBV5-5 and TRBJ2-2; a weak D match, TRBD1 (5 bases). Germline V gene lookup returns CDR1 SGHKS and CDR2 YYEKEE (reference sequence). CDR3 length equals 15 residues. With 2 bases removed from V and 1 base from J, the gap between germline ends came to 9 bases. The CDR3 DNA is TGTGCCAGCAGCTTCGGCAGGGAGAACACCGGGGAGCTGTTTTTT. This encodes CASSFGRENTGELFF.

This clone is a singleton in its sample. V and J are TRBV18 and TRBJ2-1; 8 bases map to TRBD2. V gave up 6 bases and J gave up 0 bases; unmatched junction bases: 1. The germline CDR1 and CDR2 sequences are KGHSH and LQKENI. The CDR3 covers 14 residues. CDR3 bases: TGTGCCAGCTCCCGGGGGGGCTCCTACAATGAGCAGTTCTTC. It is translated as CASSRGGSYNEQFF.

The chain carries TRBV30 and TRBJ1-2; D is uncertain. The CDR3 length is 10 residues. Trimming took off 8 bases at V and 5 bases at J, with 9 bases between the two ends. Germline lookup yields CDR1 GTSNPN and CDR2 SVGIG (reference sequence). The CDR3 sequence: CAGEGYGYTF. Written as DNA, the CDR3 is TGTGCCGGGGAGGGTTATGGCTACACCTTC.

This clone was counted between two and nine times. The J gene is TRBJ2-7, the V gene TRBV27; no clear D. V lost 3 bases, J lost 3 bases, and 9 bases lay in between. CDR3 size: 13 residues. Germline values: CDR1 MNHEY, CDR2 SMNVEV (reference sequence). Written as DNA, the CDR3 is TGTGCCAGCAGTTTTAAGGCTCACTACGAGCAGTACTTC. Its translation: CASSFKAHYEQYF.

This clone was detected a few times. The chain employs TRBV15 and TRBJ2-4; TRBD2 agrees at 8 bases. V shed 3 bases and J 2 bases; nucleotides not matched to a gene: 12. The CDR3 is 18 residues long. Per germline, CDR1 LNHNV and CDR2 YYDKDF (reference sequence). CDR3 region: CATSSLSGGTLPKNIQYF. In DNA form, the CDR3 reads TGTGCCACCAGCAGTCTCTCGGGGGGGACCCTGCCCAAAAACATTCAGTACTTC.

The chain employs TRBV9 and TRBJ2-7, with D tentatively TRBD2 (6 bases). The CDR3 length is 15 residues. The V gene lost 5 bases and the J gene lost 0 bases, with 15 bases spanning the gap. Looked up from germline, CDR1 is SGDLS and CDR2 is YYNGEE. The CDR3 bases are TGTGCCAGCAGTCGTGGAGGGAGTACCTCCTACGAGCAGTACTTC. This encodes CASSRGGSTSYEQYF.

This clone is a singleton in its sample. The gene calls are TRBV7-9 and TRBJ2-3; D gene ambiguous. This CDR3 is 15 amino acids long. The V and J ends lost 1 base and 0 bases respectively, with 8 bases between them. Germline lookup yields CDR1 SEHNR and CDR2 FQNEAQ (reference sequence). CDR3 sequence (DNA): TGTGCCAGCAGCTTAGTCTTGACTAGCACAGATACGCAGTATTTT. Protein: CASSLVLTSTDTQYF.